Listed below are T cell receptor beta chains from one sample, sequenced in a study of CD8 T cells in ankylosing spondylitis. TCRdb ran MiXCR on the 5' RACE reads and lists one entry per CDR3 protein. The repertoire holds approximately 150,000 distinct CDR3 sequences, roughly 17% seen once, with about 30% in the top ten. Sequencing was carried out using blood, either unsorted or a sorted T cell fraction (not recorded which). The source is a male donor with ankylosing spondylitis. The CDR3 runs from the conserved cysteine through the conserved F or W. A D gene is named only where the DNA matches it firmly. Clone size appears in some rows only: once, few, many, or a class for an expanded clone.

v_call	d_call	clone_size	j_call	cdr3_nt	cdr3_aa
TRBV12-3/TRBV12-4	TRBD1	few	TRBJ1-2	TGTGCCAGCAGACCCCAGGGGGGGAACGTCTATGGCTACACCTTC	CASRPQGGNVYGYTF
TRBV3-1	TRBD2	-	TRBJ2-7	TGTGCCAGCAGCCCATCAACTAGCGCGGGGTCAGACGAGCAGTACTTC	CASSPSTSAGSDEQYF
TRBV7-9	-	-	TRBJ2-7	TGTGCCAGCAGCCCCCCGGGGGCGGACGAGCAGTACTTC	CASSPPGADEQYF
TRBV5-6	TRBD2	-	TRBJ2-1	TGTGCCAGCAGCTTGAAAGCGGGAGGACTTAATGAGCAGTTCTTC	CASSLKAGGLNEQFF
TRBV7-9	-	-	TRBJ2-7	TGTGCCAGCAGCCACCAACAGGGCGCCTACGAGCAGTACTTC	CASSHQQGAYEQYF
TRBV28	TRBD2	-	TRBJ2-1	TGTGCCAGCAGTTTACCTAGCGGGAGGCCAGGAGTCTACAATGAGCAGTTCTTC	CASSLPSGRPGVYNEQFF
TRBV7-9	-	many	TRBJ2-7	TGTGCCAGCAGCTTACATCCCCTCGGAGAGCAGTACTTC	CASSLHPLGEQYF
TRBV3-1	-	-	TRBJ2-7	TGTGCCAGCAGCGACAGAAGCTCCTACGAGCAGTACTTC	CASSDRSSYEQYF
TRBV12-3/TRBV12-4	-	many	TRBJ1-5	TGTGCCAGCAGTTTACCGGGGTTGGGTCAGCCCCAGCATTTT	CASSLPGLGQPQHF
TRBV20-1	-	-	TRBJ1-2	TGCAGTGCTATAGAGACAAACTATGGCTACACCTTC	CSAIETNYGYTF
TRBV29-1	-	few	TRBJ2-1	TGCAGCGTTCCCCGGAACGGGGACAATGAGCAGTTCTTC	CSVPRNGDNEQFF
TRBV27	-	few	TRBJ1-5	TGTGCCAGCAGTTTTGCTGGTGGCGGGGGAACTCAGCCCCAGCATTTT	CASSFAGGGGTQPQHF
TRBV19	-	many	TRBJ1-1	TGTGCCAGTACCAGGACCGAGAACACTGAAGCTTTCTTT	CASTRTENTEAFF
TRBV10-3	-	-	TRBJ2-7	TGTGCCATCAGTGAGTCGCTCCCCTACGAGCAGTACTTC	CAISESLPYEQYF
TRBV5-4	TRBD2	-	TRBJ2-1	TGTGCCAGCAGTCCACTAGCGGGATACAATGAGCAGTTCTTC	CASSPLAGYNEQFF
TRBV5-1	-	-	TRBJ2-5	TGCGCCAGCAGCCCGATTGGTGGGGTCGCGGAGACCCAGTACTTC	CASSPIGGVAETQYF
TRBV27	-	-	TRBJ2-3	TGTGCCAGCAGTTCCCCCCGGTATACGCAGTATTTT	CASSSPRYTQYF
TRBV6-6	TRBD1	-	TRBJ1-2	TGTGCCAGCAGGGACAGGGGAAACTATGGCTACACCTTC	CASRDRGNYGYTF
TRBV27	TRBD2	-	TRBJ2-1	TGTGCCAGCAGTACCAGGACTAGCGGGAGAGGGAATGAGCAGTTCTTC	CASSTRTSGRGNEQFF
TRBV20-1	-	few	TRBJ2-2	TGCAGTGCTATCGCGACTAGTCTAGAGGCCGGGGAGCTGTTTTTT	CSAIATSLEAGELFF
TRBV7-2	-	-	TRBJ2-3	TGTGCCAGCATCCCCGTTGCGGGGAGGGATACGCAGTATTTT	CASIPVAGRDTQYF
TRBV20-1	-	-	TRBJ2-1	TGCAGTGCTAGGTCCCCCTCCTACAATGAGCAGTTCTTC	CSARSPSYNEQFF
TRBV11-2	-	few	TRBJ2-1	TGTGCCAGCAGCTTATTCCAGCGGATTCTCAATGAGCAGTTCTTC	CASSLFQRILNEQFF